Below, 23 T cell receptor beta chains from the same sample are listed, as sequenced in a study of cytomegalovirus exposure and HLA in healthy donors. This PCR relied on a set of 60 Vbeta primers and 13 Jbeta primers. The data were produced by immunoSEQ multiplex PCR, yet TCRdb's version contains in-frame clones alone and is incomplete. This sample's table has around 60,000 clones. The specimen was PBMCs. These receptor sequences come from a woman in her late teens or twenties in good health and CMV-seronegative.

The chain recombines TRBV19 with TRBJ2-2; D is uncertain. The germline V and J ends were trimmed by 1 base and 2 bases, with 5 bases remaining between them. This CDR3 comprises 14 residues. Germline-derived CDR1 and CDR2 are LNHDA and SQIVND (reference sequence). The CDR3 loop is CASSIGRNTGELFF. Written as DNA, the CDR3 is TGTGCCAGTAGTATAGGCAGAAACACCGGGGAGCTGTTTTTT. Combining the CDR3 with reference TRBV19 and TRBJ2-2 gives the whole variable domain DGGITQSPKYLFRKEGQNVTLSCEQNLNHDAMYWYRQDPGQGLRLIYYSQIVNDFQKGDIAEGYSVSREKKESFPLTVTSAQKNPTAFYLCASSIGRNTGELFFGEGSRLTVL.

This chain uses TRBV29-1 with TRBJ1-2; maybe TRBD1 (5 bases). V dropped 7 bases and J dropped 4 bases, with 19 bases sitting between them. CDR3 length equals 14 residues. Germline lookup yields CDR1 SQVTM and CDR2 ANQGSEA. CDR3 bases: TGCAGCGCCGACGGGGGGGGTGGTGGCTATGGCTACACCTTC. Amino acids: CSADGGGGGYGYTF. Looking up the rest from reference TRBV29-1 and TRBJ1-2 gives the full variable domain: SAVISQKPSRDICQRGTSLTIQCQVDSQVTMMFWYRQQPGQSLTLIATANQGSEATYESGFVIDKFPISRPNLTFSTLTVSNMSPEDSSIYLCSADGGGGGYGYTFGSGTRLTVV.

This CDR3 is CASSVGTISTDTQYF. In DNA form, the CDR3 reads TGTGCCAGCAGCGTCGGGACTATTTCCACAGATACGCAGTATTTT. This chain links TRBV9 with TRBJ2-3, with 7 bases fitting TRBD2. The CDR3 loop spans 15 amino acids. Germline lookup yields CDR1 SGDLS and CDR2 YYNGEE. Losses at the gene ends were 2 bases for V and 2 bases for J; bases not matched to a gene: 5. Together with reference TRBV9 and TRBJ2-3, the CDR3 gives the full variable domain: DSGVTQTPKHLITATGQRVTLRCSPRSGDLSVYWYQQSLDQGLQFLIQYYNGEERAKGNILERFSAQQFPDLHSELNLSSLELGDSALYFCASSVGTISTDTQYFGPGTRLTVL.

The chain carries TRBV5-1 and TRBJ1-3; D possibly corresponds to TRBD1 (5 bases). The germline V and J ends were trimmed by 0 bases and 3 bases, with 7 bases remaining between them. CDR1 is SGHRS and CDR2 is YFSETQ in the germline V gene. This CDR3 spans 14 amino acids. CDR3 protein: CASSLGTNGNTIYF. For the CDR3, the DNA is TGCGCCAGCAGCTTGGGGACAAATGGAAACACCATATATTTT.

This sequence joins TRBV6-1 and TRBJ1-3, with D hard to call. Trimming pared 0 bases from V and 3 bases from J, leaving 21 bases between. This CDR3 contains 19 residues. Germline V gene data show CDR1 as MNHNS and CDR2 as SASEGT. The CDR3 loop is CASSEARVQRTLIGNTIYF. The DNA of the CDR3 is TGTGCCAGCAGTGAAGCGCGGGTCCAACGAACCCTGATTGGAAACACCATATATTTT.

This chain joins TRBV11-2 and TRBJ2-7, with a tentative D call TRBD1 (8 bases). There are 16 residues in the CDR3. From germline, CDR1 is SGHAT and CDR2 FQNNGV. Deletions cut 3 bases from V and 2 bases from J, with 17 bases between. The chain's CDR3 is CASSFSEAGQAYEQYF. DNA of the CDR3: TGTGCCAGCAGCTTCTCCGAAGCGGGACAGGCCTACGAGCAGTACTTC.

J is TRBJ2-2 and V is TRBV15, with D perhaps TRBD1 (5 bases). The length of the CDR3 is 13 residues. Per the germline V gene, CDR1 is LNHNV and CDR2 is YYDKDF (reference sequence). Trimming left V 5 bases short and J 14 bases short, with 18 bases between. The CDR3 loop reads CATSSDTPARLFF. In DNA form, the CDR3 reads TGTGCCACCAGCTCGGACACCCCAGCGCGCCTGTTTTTT.

The chain uses TRBV19 and TRBJ2-7; perhaps TRBD2 as D (6 bases). V was shortened by 6 bases and J by 5 bases, with 14 bases between the two germline ends. The CDR3 is made up of 13 amino acids. From germline, CDR1 is LNHDA and CDR2 SQIVND (reference sequence). The CDR3 bases are TGTGCCAGTAGCCCCGGGACTCGTGACGAGCAGTACTTC. Protein: CASSPGTRDEQYF.

About this clone: Other nucleotide sequences from this sample produce the same CDR3. This chain connects TRBV5-4 to TRBJ1-2; D is ambiguous. The CDR3 covers 14 residues. V was pared by 0 bases and J by 0 bases, with 6 bases between. Germline CDR1 is SGHNT and CDR2 is YYREEE (reference sequence). The CDR3 region has the DNA TGTGCCAGCAGCTTGGTTTCAGCTAACTATGGCTACACCTTC. Its translation is CASSLVSANYGYTF. Full variable domain (missing parts from reference TRBV5-4 and TRBJ1-2): ETGVTQSPTHLIKTRGQQVTLRCSSQSGHNTVSWYQQALGQGPQFIFQYYREEENGRGNFPPRFSGLQFPNYSSELNVNALELDDSALYLCASSLVSANYGYTFGSGTRLTVV.

V usage is TRBV7-2 and J usage is TRBJ1-1; D not certain. V was trimmed by 1 base and J by 1 base, leaving 7 bases between them. The CDR3 is 14 residues long. The germline V gene has CDR1 SGHTA and CDR2 FQGNSA. CDR3 in DNA: TGTGCCAGCAGCTTAGATTTCGGGAACACTGAAGCTTTCTTT. Residues: CASSLDFGNTEAFF.

The chain uses TRBV2 and TRBJ1-1; D uncertain. In germline, CDR1 is SNHLY, CDR2 FYNNEI. This CDR3 comprises 11 residues. V lost 6 bases and J 8 bases, leaving 10 bases between the germline ends. CDR3 DNA sequence: TGTGCCAGCAGGGAGGCGAGGGAAGCTTTCTTT. Translating it yields CASREAREAFF.

V and J are TRBV30 and TRBJ1-5; D unresolved. V was shortened by 0 bases and J by 1 base, with 4 bases between the two germline ends. CDR1 is GTSNPN and CDR2 is SVGIG in the germline V gene (reference sequence). The CDR3 is made up of 13 amino acids. The CDR3, as DNA: TGTGCCTGGAGTGTTCAAAGCAATCAGCCCCAGCATTTT. It encodes CAWSVQSNQPQHF.

The chain is built from TRBV25-1 and TRBJ1-5; no clear D gene. This CDR3 contains 15 residues. Germline V gene lookup returns CDR1 MGHDK and CDR2 SYGVNS. V lost 1 base and J 4 bases, leaving 11 bases between the germline ends. The CDR3: CASSESGRNNQPQHF. CDR3 coding DNA: TGTGCCAGCAGTGAATCGGGAAGGAATAATCAGCCCCAGCATTTT.

This chain uses TRBV5-6 with TRBJ1-5; no definite D call. Germline assignment: CDR1 SGHDT and CDR2 YYEEEE. The CDR3 is 16 residues long. V lost 0 bases and J 0 bases, leaving 10 bases between the germline ends. CDR3 bases: TGTGCCAGCAGCTTGGGAGGGCTGTATAGCAATCAGCCCCAGCATTTT. Translating gives CASSLGGLYSNQPQHF.

CDR3 in DNA: TGTGCCAGCAGTCCCACAGCGAACACTGAAGCTTTCTTT. It yields the protein CASSPTANTEAFF. The genes are TRBV7-3 and TRBJ1-1; no clear D gene. The V and J ends lost 6 bases and 1 base respectively, with 9 bases between them. The CDR3 sequence is 13 residues long. Germline CDR1 is SGHTA and CDR2 is FQGTGA.

The chain recombines TRBV28 with TRBJ1-6; 8 nucleotides align to TRBD1. The CDR3 runs 16 residues. V dropped 11 bases and J dropped 0; count of bases not matched to a gene: 9. Germline V gene lookup returns CDR1 MDHEN and CDR2 SYDVKM. The CDR3 reads CAGQTGGGSYNSPLHF. CDR3 bases: TGTGCCGGGCAAACAGGGGGGGGCTCCTATAATTCACCCCTCCACTTT.

Here the CDR3 reads CASSVTGKMTEAFF. In nucleotides, the CDR3 is TGTGCCAGCAGCGTAACAGGGAAGATGACTGAAGCTTTCTTT. The chain has TRBV9 and TRBJ1-1; D perhaps matches TRBD1 (6 bases). The CDR3 runs 14 residues. V shed 1 base and J shed 5 bases, with 12 bases lying between them. Germline values: CDR1 SGDLS, CDR2 YYNGEE.

CDR3 nucleotide sequence: TGTGCCAGCAGTCTCGGGTTGGCGGGCGAGCAGTACTTC. Its translation is CASSLGLAGEQYF. This chain joins TRBV6-5 and TRBJ2-7; a weak D match, TRBD2 (5 bases). V was trimmed by 5 bases and J by 6 bases, leaving 14 bases between them. Germline assignment: CDR1 MNHEY and CDR2 SVGAGI. This CDR3 region has 13 residues.

This chain joins TRBV18 and TRBJ1-1, with 8 bases identical to TRBD1. Germline lookup yields CDR1 KGHSH and CDR2 LQKENI. The CDR3 is 13 residues long. Trimming removed 0 bases from V and 10 bases from J; junction bases left unmatched: 4. In DNA form, the CDR3 reads TGTGCCAGCTCACCACCAACAGGGACAGGAGCTTTCTTT. Encoded protein: CASSPPTGTGAFF.

The CDR3 DNA reads TGTGCCAGCAGCCCAAGAGGACTGCTGCGCGTACCCCTCCACTTT. Protein product: CASSPRGLLRVPLHF. This chain uses TRBV7-2 with TRBJ1-6, with D uncertain. The CDR3 is 15 residues long. The germline V gene has CDR1 SGHTA and CDR2 FQGNSA. V lost 5 bases and J lost 12, with 20 bases in between. The variable domain in full, with the rest retrieved from reference TRBV7-2 and TRBJ1-6, is GAGVSQSPSNKVTEKGKDVELRCDPISGHTALYWYRQSLGQGLEFLIYFQGNSAPDKSGLPSDRFSAERTGGSVSTLTIQRTQQEDSAVYLCASSPRGLLRVPLHFGNGTRLTVT.

This sequence joins TRBV5-1 and TRBJ2-5, with a possible D match to TRBD1 (6 bases). The length of the CDR3 is 15 residues. CDR1 and CDR2 from the germline V gene are SGHRS and YFSETQ. The V gene lost 3 bases and the J gene lost 4 bases, with 16 bases spanning the gap. CDR3 DNA sequence: TGCGCCAGCAGCTCTCCCAGGGGCCGGCGAGAGACCCAGTACTTC. Translated: CASSSPRGRRETQYF. Drawing the rest from reference TRBV5-1 and TRBJ2-5, the complete variable domain is KAGVTQTPRYLIKTRGQQVTLSCSPISGHRSVSWYQQTPGQGLQFLFEYFSETQRNKGNFPGRFSGRQFSNSRSEMNVSTLELGDSALYLCASSSPRGRRETQYFGPGTRLLVL.

The V and J genes are TRBV5-1 and TRBJ1-5, with D uncertain. The CDR3 consists of 15 residues. The V end was cut by 4 bases, the J end by 4 bases, with 15 bases between. Germline V gene lookup returns CDR1 SGHRS and CDR2 YFSETQ. The CDR3 DNA reads TGCGCCAGCAGCCCGGGAGGGTACGGGAATCAGCCCCAGCATTTT. This encodes CASSPGGYGNQPQHF.

The rearrangement links TRBV6-1 to TRBJ2-5, with 7 positions matching TRBD1. Near its end, the DNA agrees better with TRBJ2-7, so the J call may be wrong. CDR1 and CDR2 from the germline V gene are MNHNS and SASEGT. The CDR3 is 13 residues long. The CDR3 coding sequence is TGTGCCAGCAGTCGACAGGGATACTACGAGCAGTACTTC. Its protein product is CASSRQGYYEQYF.